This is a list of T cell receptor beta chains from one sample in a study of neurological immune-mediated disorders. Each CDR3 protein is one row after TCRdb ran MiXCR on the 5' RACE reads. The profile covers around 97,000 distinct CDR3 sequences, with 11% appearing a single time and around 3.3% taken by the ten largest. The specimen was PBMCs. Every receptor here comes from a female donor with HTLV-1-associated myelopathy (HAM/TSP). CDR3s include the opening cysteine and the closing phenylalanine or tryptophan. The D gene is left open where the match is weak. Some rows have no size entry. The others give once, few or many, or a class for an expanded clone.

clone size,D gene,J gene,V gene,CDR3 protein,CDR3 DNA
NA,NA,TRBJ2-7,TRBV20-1,CSARGNYEQYF,TGCAGTGCTAGAGGTAACTACGAGCAGTACTTC
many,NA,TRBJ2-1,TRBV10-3,CAISEEGKPYNEQFF,TGTGCCATCAGTGAAGAGGGTAAACCCTACAATGAGCAGTTCTTC
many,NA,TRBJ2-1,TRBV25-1,CASRVQGGNEQFF,TGTGCCAGCAGGGTACAGGGGGGGAATGAGCAGTTCTTC
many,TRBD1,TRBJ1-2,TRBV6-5,CASRLKGAYGYTF,TGTGCCAGCAGATTGAAGGGGGCCTATGGCTACACCTTC
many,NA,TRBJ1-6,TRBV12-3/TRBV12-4,CASSLGRSIPESPLHF,TGTGCCAGCAGTTTGGGACGGTCGATTCCGGAATCACCCCTCCACTTT
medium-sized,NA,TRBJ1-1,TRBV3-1,CASSPLKNTEAFF,TGTGCCAGCAGCCCACTTAAGAACACTGAAGCTTTCTTT
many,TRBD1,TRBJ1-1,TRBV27,CASRPPGQGRTEAFF,TGTGCCAGCAGACCCCCAGGACAGGGTCGAACTGAAGCTTTCTTT
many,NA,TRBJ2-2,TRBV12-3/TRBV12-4,CASRGRIWGQGGELFF,TGTGCCAGCAGGGGAAGGATATGGGGGCAGGGCGGGGAGCTGTTTTTT
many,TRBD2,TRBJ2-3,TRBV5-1,CASSPLTSGGTDTQYF,TGCGCCAGCAGCCCCTTGACTAGCGGGGGGACAGATACGCAGTATTTT
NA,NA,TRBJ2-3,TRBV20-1,CSADQGTTYTQYF,TGCAGTGCTGACCAGGGTACCACATATACGCAGTATTTT
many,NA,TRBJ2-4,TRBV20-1,CSAGTFGGTKNIQYF,TGCAGTGCTGGAACCTTTGGGGGAACCAAAAACATTCAGTACTTC
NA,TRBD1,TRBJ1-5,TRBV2,CASSPGQTNNQPQHF,TGTGCCAGCAGCCCGGGACAGACGAATAATCAGCCCCAGCATTTT
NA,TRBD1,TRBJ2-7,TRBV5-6,CASSPGTGGRQYF,TGTGCCAGCAGCCCCGGGACAGGGGGCAGGCAGTACTTC
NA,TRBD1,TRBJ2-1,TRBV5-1,CASSPGQGRFCNEQFF,TGCGCCAGCAGCCCTGGACAGGGTCGTTTTTGTAATGAGCAGTTCTTC
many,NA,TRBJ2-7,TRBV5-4,CASSLEPDSSYEQYF,TGTGCCAGCAGCTTGGAACCTGACAGCTCCTACGAGCAGTACTTC
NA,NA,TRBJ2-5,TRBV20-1,CSARPPRGRGTRETQYF,TGCAGTGCTAGACCTCCTCGAGGGAGGGGGACGAGAGAGACCCAGTACTTC
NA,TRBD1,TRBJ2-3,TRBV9,CASSVSLGQGATDTQYF,TGTGCCAGCAGCGTATCTCTAGGACAGGGGGCCACAGATACGCAGTATTTT
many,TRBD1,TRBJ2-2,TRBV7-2,CASSSGQGAGELFF,TGTGCCAGCAGCTCCGGACAGGGGGCAGGGGAGCTGTTTTTT
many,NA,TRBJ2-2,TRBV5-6,CASSSSRGYTGELFF,TGTGCCAGCAGCTCTAGCCGGGGCTACACCGGGGAGCTGTTTTTT
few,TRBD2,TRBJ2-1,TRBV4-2,CASRQDPSGGANEQFF,TGTGCCAGCAGACAAGATCCCAGCGGGGGGGCCAATGAGCAGTTCTTC
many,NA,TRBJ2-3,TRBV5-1,CASSLEGLADTQYF,TGCGCCAGCAGCTTAGAAGGTTTGGCAGATACGCAGTATTTT
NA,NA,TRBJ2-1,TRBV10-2,CATLMANSYNEQFF,TGCGCCACGCTGATGGCGAACTCCTACAATGAGCAGTTCTTC
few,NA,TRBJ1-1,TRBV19,CASSSQLLGGTEAFF,TGTGCCAGTAGCTCCCAACTCCTGGGTGGAACTGAAGCTTTCTTT
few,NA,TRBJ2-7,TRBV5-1,CASSLVAAITYEQYF,TGCGCCAGCAGCTTGGTGGCCGCAATTACCTACGAGCAGTACTTC
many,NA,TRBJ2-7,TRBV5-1,CASSLGVSIEYYEQYF,TGCGCCAGCAGCTTGGGGGTGTCGATTGAATATTACGAGCAGTACTTC
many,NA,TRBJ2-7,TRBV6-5,CATSNPREQYF,TGTGCCACCTCCAACCCTAGGGAGCAGTACTTC
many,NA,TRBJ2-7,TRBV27,CASKQASSPYEQYF,TGTGCCAGCAAACAAGCTAGCAGCCCCTACGAGCAGTACTTC
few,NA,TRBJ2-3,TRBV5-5,CASSWGFSGGGTDTQYF,TGTGCCAGCAGCTGGGGATTTTCGGGGGGCGGCACAGATACGCAGTATTTT
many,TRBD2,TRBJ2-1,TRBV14,CASSHSASGGLYNEQFF,TGTGCCAGCAGCCATTCGGCTAGCGGGGGCCTCTACAATGAGCAGTTCTTC
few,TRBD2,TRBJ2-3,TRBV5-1,CASRELAGKVTDTQYF,TGCGCCAGCAGAGAACTAGCGGGAAAGGTCACAGATACGCAGTATTTT
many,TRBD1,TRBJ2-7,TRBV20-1,CSASTVTGSSYEQYF,TGCAGTGCTAGTACTGTGACAGGGAGCTCCTACGAGCAGTACTTC
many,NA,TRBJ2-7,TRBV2,CASGARALSYEQYF,TGTGCCAGCGGCGCCAGGGCCCTCTCCTACGAGCAGTACTTC
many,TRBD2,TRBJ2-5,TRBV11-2,CASRGAGGLQETQYF,TGTGCCAGCAGAGGGGCGGGGGGGCTCCAAGAGACCCAGTACTTC
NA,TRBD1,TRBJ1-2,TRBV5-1,CASSWGQGANYGYTF,TGCGCCAGCAGCTGGGGACAGGGGGCTAACTATGGCTACACCTTC
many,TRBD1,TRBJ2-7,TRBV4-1,CASRRAGGEQYF,TGCGCCAGCAGACGAGCAGGGGGCGAGCAGTACTTC
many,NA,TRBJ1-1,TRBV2,CASEPGMNTEAFF,TGTGCCAGCGAACCAGGGATGAACACTGAAGCTTTCTTT
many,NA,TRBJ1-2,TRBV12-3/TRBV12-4,CASSFVGQNYGYTF,TGTGCCAGCAGTTTCGTAGGGCAGAACTATGGCTACACCTTC
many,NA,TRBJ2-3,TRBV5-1,CASSFTPGLTDTQYF,TGCGCCAGCAGCTTTACTCCAGGGCTCACAGATACGCAGTATTTT
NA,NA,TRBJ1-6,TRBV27,CASTSPGGSSSPLHF,TGTGCCAGCACCTCCCCTGGAGGGAGTAGTTCACCCCTCCACTTT
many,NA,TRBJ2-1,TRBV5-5,CASSLEGWRRSYNEQFF,TGTGCCAGCAGCTTGGAGGGGTGGCGGAGATCCTACAATGAGCAGTTCTTC